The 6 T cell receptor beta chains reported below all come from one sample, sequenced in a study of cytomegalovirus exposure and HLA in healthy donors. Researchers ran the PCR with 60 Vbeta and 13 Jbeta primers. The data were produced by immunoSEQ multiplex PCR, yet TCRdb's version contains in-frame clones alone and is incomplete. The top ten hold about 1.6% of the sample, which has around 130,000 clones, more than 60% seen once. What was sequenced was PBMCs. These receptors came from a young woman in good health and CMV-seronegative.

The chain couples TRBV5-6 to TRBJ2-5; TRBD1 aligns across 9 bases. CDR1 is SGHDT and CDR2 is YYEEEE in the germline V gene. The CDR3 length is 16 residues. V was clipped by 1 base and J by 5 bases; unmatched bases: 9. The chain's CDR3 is CASSLLLQGAGETQYF. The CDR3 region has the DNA TGTGCCAGCAGCTTGCTCTTACAGGGGGCAGGGGAGACCCAGTACTTC.

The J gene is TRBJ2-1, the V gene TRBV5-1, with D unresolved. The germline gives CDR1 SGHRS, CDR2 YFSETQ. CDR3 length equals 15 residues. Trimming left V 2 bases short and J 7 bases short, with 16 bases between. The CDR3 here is CASSFSLSERNEQFF. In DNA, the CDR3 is TGCGCCAGCAGCTTCTCTCTGAGCGAGAGGAATGAGCAGTTCTTC.

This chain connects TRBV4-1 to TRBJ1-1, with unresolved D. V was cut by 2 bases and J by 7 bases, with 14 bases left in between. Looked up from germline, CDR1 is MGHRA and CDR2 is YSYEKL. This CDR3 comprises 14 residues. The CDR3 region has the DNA TGCGCCAGCAGCCAATCTAATCAAGGGAGTGAAGCTTTCTTT. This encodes CASSQSNQGSEAFF.

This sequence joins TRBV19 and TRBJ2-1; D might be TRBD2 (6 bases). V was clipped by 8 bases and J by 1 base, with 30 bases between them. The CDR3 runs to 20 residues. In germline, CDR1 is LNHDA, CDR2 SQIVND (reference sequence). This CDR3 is CASAMTRRARWEESYNEQFF. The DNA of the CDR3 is TGTGCCAGTGCGATGACGAGAAGGGCCCGCTGGGAGGAATCCTACAATGAGCAGTTCTTC.

The CDR3 nucleotides are TGTGCCAGCAGCGGTGTACGGGAGGGCCACAATGAGCAGTTCTTC. Amino acid sequence: CASSGVREGHNEQFF. The chain combines TRBV6-1 with TRBJ2-1; TRBD2 agrees at 8 bases. The CDR3 runs to 15 residues. V was clipped by 6 bases and J by 5 bases; unmatched bases: 9. Germline assignment: CDR1 MNHNS and CDR2 SASEGT.

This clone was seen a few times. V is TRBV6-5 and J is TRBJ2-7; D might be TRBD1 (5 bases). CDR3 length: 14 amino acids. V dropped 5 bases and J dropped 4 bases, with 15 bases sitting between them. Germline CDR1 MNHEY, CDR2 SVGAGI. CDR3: CASSGQGLVYEQYF. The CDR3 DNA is TGTGCCAGCAGTGGTCAGGGTCTTGTTTACGAGCAGTACTTC.